The 10 T cell receptor beta chains presented below share a single source sample, sequenced in a study of tumor-infiltrating lymphocytes in primary liver carcinoma. Starting from roughly 540 ng of total RNA, TCR beta cDNA was produced with a primer in the constant region. Three nested multiplex PCR rounds of slightly modified ARM-PCR generated TCR beta libraries. It was with TRBV1-TRBV30 forward primers and a C-beta reverse primer that the first two PCR rounds were run, at roughly 11 cycles each. MiXCR, run by TCRdb on the multiplex PCR reads, gives a single entry per CDR3 protein. The data hold over 75,000 distinct CDR3 sequences, with less than 70% observed a single time. It was from roughly 20-30 mg of unsorted bulk tissue that RNA and DNA were co-extracted. The sample consisted of tumor-adjacent normal liver tissue. The source of these receptors is a man between 40 and 49 years old with primary liver carcinoma and hepatitis B virus infection.

Turning to this clonotype: A read error may explain this, as a much larger clone is one base away. V and J are TRBV5-1 and TRBJ1-2; 7 positions match TRBD1. The CDR3 has 21 residues. Germline CDR1 SGHRS, CDR2 YFSETQ. The CDR3 spells CASSLDGTEGLAQKNSYGHTF. The CDR3 bases are TGCGCCAGCAGCTTGGACGGGACAGAAGGATTGGCCCAAAAGAACTCGTATGGCCACACCTTC.

Within the sample, this clonotype is medium-sized. This rearrangement joins TRBV11-2 to TRBJ2-3; D is uncertain. V was clipped by 1 base and J by 6 bases, with 8 bases between them. CDR3 length: 13 residues. CDR1 is SGHAT, CDR2 FQNNGV, per germline. The CDR3 DNA reads TGTGCCAGCAGCTTAGGAAGGAGTGATACGCAGTATTTT. Translated, it gives CASSLGRSDTQYF.

For this clonotype: A read error may be the cause here, since a much bigger clone is one base away. V and J are TRBV12-3 or TRBV12-4 and TRBJ2-7, with a tentative D call TRBD2 (5 bases). This CDR3 contains 11 residues. CDR3 region: CDSSFRGEQYF. The CDR3 DNA reads as TGTGACAGCAGTTTCCGAGGGGAGCAGTACTTC.

To note about this clonotype: The conserved phenylalanine or tryptophan is not found at the CDR3 terminus, so this likely reflects a read error. The chain joins TRBV7-8 to TRBJ2-2; D unclear. The germline gives CDR1 SGHVS, CDR2 FQNEAQ. Between the trimmed V and J ends, which lost 0 bases and 5 bases, there was a span of 7 bases. The length of the CDR3 is 14 residues. CDR3: CASSLAGGTGELFS. The CDR3 DNA is TGTGCCAGCAGCTTAGCGGGTGGGACCGGGGAGCTGTTTTCT.

Points on this clonotype: Relative to the germline gene, one junction end is altered; a read error may explain this. This sequence joins TRBV29-1 and TRBJ2-1; D unclear. The CDR3 is 14 amino acids. Germline CDR1 SQVTM, CDR2 ANQGSEA. CDR3 DNA: TGCAGCGTCCCTAGTGGGGTGGTCTACAGTGAGCAGTTCTTC. It is translated as CSVPSGVVYSEQFF.

As to this clonotype: At one boundary the junction diverges from the germline segment, which might be a read error. The chain recombines TRBV11-2 with TRBJ2-5, with D perhaps matching TRBD1 or TRBD2 (5 bases each). CDR3 size: 11 residues. Per germline, CDR1 SGHAT and CDR2 FQNNGV. Here the CDR3 DNA reads TGTACCAGTGGGGGACAAGAGACCCAGTACTTC. Amino acid sequence: CTSGGQETQYF.

Note on this clonotype: The junction does not match germline at one end; this may be a read error. The chain employs TRBV11-2 and TRBJ2-2; 7 bases are shared with TRBD2. The CDR3 has 17 residues. CDR1 is SGHAT, CDR2 FQNNGV, per germline. The CDR3 coding sequence is TGTGCCAGCAGCCCAGTAGGCGGGGGACTTGTCACCGGGGGGCTGTTTTTT. Amino acid sequence: CASSPVGGGLVTGGLFF.

This clonotype showed up many times. The chain recombines TRBV5-5 with TRBJ2-7; D unclear. The CDR3 length is 13 residues. Between the trimmed V and J ends, which lost 2 bases and 3 bases, there was a span of 9 bases. The germline gives CDR1 SGHKS, CDR2 YYEKEE (reference sequence). The CDR3 loop is CASSLAQVYEQYF. The CDR3 bases are TGTGCCAGCAGCTTAGCCCAGGTCTACGAGCAGTACTTC.

This clonotype came up a few times. This may arise from a read error, as a much more abundant clone is one base away. J is TRBJ2-3 and V is TRBV6-1; 7 bases align to TRBD2. Looked up from germline, CDR1 is MNHNS and CDR2 is SASEGT. The CDR3 runs 14 residues. V dropped 10 bases and J dropped 2; count of bases not matched to a gene: 9. CDR3 sequence reads: CANSGGSLTDTQYF. The CDR3 DNA is TGTGCCAACTCGGGCGGGAGCCTCACAGATACGCAGTATTTT.

Concerning this clonotype itself: It is likely a read error, because the conserved phenylalanine at the end of the CDR3 is missing. This chain connects TRBV11-2 to TRBJ2-1, with TRBD2 matching over 7 bases. The length of the CDR3 is 15 residues. Germline-derived CDR1 and CDR2 are SGHAT and FQNNGV. CDR3 DNA: TGTGCCAGCAGTTTAGTCGGACTAGGGGTCGATGAGCAGTTCCTC. This translates into CASSLVGLGVDEQFL.